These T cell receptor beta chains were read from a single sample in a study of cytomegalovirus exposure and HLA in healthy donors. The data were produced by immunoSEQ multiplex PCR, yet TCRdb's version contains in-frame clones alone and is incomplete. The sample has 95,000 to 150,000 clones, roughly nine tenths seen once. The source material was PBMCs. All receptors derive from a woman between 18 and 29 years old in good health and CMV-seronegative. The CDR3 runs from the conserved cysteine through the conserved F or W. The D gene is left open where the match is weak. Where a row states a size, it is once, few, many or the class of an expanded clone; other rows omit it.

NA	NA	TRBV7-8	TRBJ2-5	TGTGCCAGCGGCCCGGGTCGGAAAGAGACCCAGTACTTC	CASGPGRKETQYF
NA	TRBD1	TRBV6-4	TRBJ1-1	TGTGCCAGCAGCGAACAGGGGGCGCAGACTGAAGCTTTCTTT	CASSEQGAQTEAFF
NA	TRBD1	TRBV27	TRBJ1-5	TGTGCCAGCAGCCTTCTCGGACAGGGTCATCAGCCCCAGCATTTT	CASSLLGQGHQPQHF
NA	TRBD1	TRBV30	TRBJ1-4	TGTGCCTGGAGTGTAGGACAGGGACTGATGCAAAAACTGTTTTTT	CAWSVGQGLMQKLFF
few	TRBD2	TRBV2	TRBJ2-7	TGTGCCAGCCGATCGACTAGCTTCAACGAGCAGTACTTC	CASRSTSFNEQYF
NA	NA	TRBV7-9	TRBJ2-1	TGTGCCAGCAGCTTAACCGTCAGGGGCGGTGAGCAGTTCTTC	CASSLTVRGGEQFF
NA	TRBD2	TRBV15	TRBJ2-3	TGTGCCACCAGCAGAGATCTGATAGCGGGAGTTTCGGTAGATACGCAGTATTTT	CATSRDLIAGVSVDTQYF
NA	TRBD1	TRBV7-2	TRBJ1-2	TGTGCCAGCAGCTTAGCGCAGGGGGAATACACCTTC	CASSLAQGEYTF
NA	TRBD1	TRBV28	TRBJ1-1	TGTGCCAGCAGCCCAAGCGACAGGGATACTGAAGCTTTCTTT	CASSPSDRDTEAFF
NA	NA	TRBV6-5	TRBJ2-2	TGTGCCAGCGGTTTGGGGGCGAGGACCGGGGAGCTGTTTTTT	CASGLGARTGELFF
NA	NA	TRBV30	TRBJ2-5	TGTGCCTGGAGTGTACTCGGGACCCAGTACTTC	CAWSVLGTQYF
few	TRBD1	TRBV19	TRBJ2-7	TGTGCCAGTAGTATAATACCGGGACAGGGGGCCTACGAGCAGTACTTC	CASSIIPGQGAYEQYF
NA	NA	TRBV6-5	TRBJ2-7	TGTGCCAGCAGTTACTCTTTCAGGGACTACGAGCAGTACTTC	CASSYSFRDYEQYF
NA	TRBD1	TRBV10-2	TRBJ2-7	TGCGCCAGCAGAGGAAACAGGGGGTCAGGCGAGCAGTACTTC	CASRGNRGSGEQYF
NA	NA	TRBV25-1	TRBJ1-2	TGTGCCACCCTGACAGGCGCAGGCTACACCTTC	CATLTGAGYTF
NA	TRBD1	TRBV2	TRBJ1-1	TGTGCCAGCATCCTGACAGGGGGAACTGAAGCTTTCTTT	CASILTGGTEAFF
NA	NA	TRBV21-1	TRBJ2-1	TGTGCCAGCAGCAGTCGGGATGAGCAGTTCTTC	CASSSRDEQFF
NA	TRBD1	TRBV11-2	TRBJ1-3	TGTGCCAGCAGCTCACACAGGGGCTCTGGAAACACCATATATTTT	CASSSHRGSGNTIYF
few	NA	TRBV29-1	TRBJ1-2	TGCAGCGTTGACGGGGTTGGCTACACCTTC	CSVDGVGYTF
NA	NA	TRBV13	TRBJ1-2	TGTGCCAGCAGCTTCGGCCCTCCGGGATCCTTTTATGGCTACACCTTC	CASSFGPPGSFYGYTF
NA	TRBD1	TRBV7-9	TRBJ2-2	TGTGCCAGCAGCTTAGGTGCCGGACAGGGGAGGTTGCGGGAGCTGTTTTTT	CASSLGAGQGRLRELFF
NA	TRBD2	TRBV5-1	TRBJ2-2	TGCGCCAGCAGCCGTGGGAGCGGGGAGAACACCGGGGAGCTGTTTTTT	CASSRGSGENTGELFF
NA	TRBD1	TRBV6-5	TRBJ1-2	TGTGCCAGCAGTCGACAGGGGGCAAGAGGCTACACCTTC	CASSRQGARGYTF
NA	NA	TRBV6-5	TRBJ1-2	TGTGCCAGCAGTTACGCGCCTCCAGAGGGATTAGATGGCTACACCTTC	CASSYAPPEGLDGYTF
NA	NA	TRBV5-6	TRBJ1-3	TGTGCCAGCAACCTCGGTCACCGATACTCTGGAAACACCATATATTTT	CASNLGHRYSGNTIYF
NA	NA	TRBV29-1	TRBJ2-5	TGCAGCGCTCAACGTGGGAGATCTAGGGAGACCCAGTACTTC	CSAQRGRSRETQYF
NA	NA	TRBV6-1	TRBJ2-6	TGTGCCAGCAGTCAGGGTGCTGGGGCCAACGTCCTGACTTTC	CASSQGAGANVLTF
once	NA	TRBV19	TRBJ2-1	TGTGCCACTCAGGGGACTATCCGCGAGCAGTTCTTC	CATQGTIREQFF
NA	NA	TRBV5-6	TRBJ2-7	TGTGCCAGCAGCTTCTTAGGACTCGCCTACGAGCAGTACTTC	CASSFLGLAYEQYF
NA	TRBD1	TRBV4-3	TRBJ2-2	TGCGCCAGCAGCCAAGAGGTGCGGACAGGGTCCGGGGAGCTGTTTTTT	CASSQEVRTGSGELFF
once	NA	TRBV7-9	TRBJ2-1	TGTGCCAGCAGCTTCAGGGCCAGTGAGCAGTTCTTC	CASSFRASEQFF
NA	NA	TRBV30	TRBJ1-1	TGTGCCTGGAGTAGGGGTCTCACTGAAGCTTTCTTT	CAWSRGLTEAFF